Described below is a single TCR beta chain sequence and its context. Clones were sequenced by immunoSEQ multiplex PCR, and TCRdb holds only the in-frame ones, with some missing. Of about 250,000 clones in the sample, 70% to 85% were seen once. This CDR3 spans 14 amino acids. Germline V CDR1 and CDR2: LGHDT, YNNKEL (reference sequence). Trimming shortened V by 2 bases and J by 8 bases, and 13 bases separated the two germline ends. This specimen belongs to a study of blood T cell repertoires in COVID-19. The sequence was obtained from a man aged 80 or over with acute or convalescent COVID-19. The chain links TRBV3-1 (or the pseudogene TRBV3-2) to TRBJ2-4; weak D call: TRBD2 (6 bases). The specimen sequenced was peripheral blood. The CDR3 spells CASSQPGRSDIQYF. CDR3 in DNA: TGTGCCAGCAGCCAACCCGGGAGAAGTGACATTCAGTACTTC.